Following are 10 T cell receptor beta chains from one sample sequenced in a study of CD8 T cells in ankylosing spondylitis. MiXCR was run by TCRdb on the 5' RACE reads, yielding one entry per CDR3 protein. Of about 180,000 distinct CDR3 sequences in the sample, around 9.6% are singletons; the top ten hold more than 12%. Sequences were obtained from blood, either unsorted or a sorted T cell fraction (not recorded which). The source of these receptors is a female donor with ankylosing spondylitis or in good health (not recorded which).

The chain joins TRBV11-1 to TRBJ1-1; D possibly corresponds to TRBD1 (6 bases). V lost 2 bases to trimming and J lost 0 bases, with 19 bases between them. The CDR3 length is 18 residues. Germline CDR1 and CDR2: SGHAT and FQDESV (reference sequence). The CDR3 DNA reads as TGTGCCAGCAGCTTACCCATACAGGGAGTTGGGGTGAACACTGAAGCTTTCTTT. It codes for CASSLPIQGVGVNTEAFF.

The chain uses TRBV7-9 and TRBJ1-1, with D maybe TRBD1 (6 bases). The CDR3 consists of 13 residues. The V and J ends lost 6 bases and 6 bases respectively, with 14 bases between them. CDR1 and CDR2 (germline): SEHNR, FQNEAQ (reference sequence). The DNA of the CDR3 is TGTGCCAGCAGAAAAGGGGGGTTCCCTGAAGCTTTCTTT. This sequence encodes CASRKGGFPEAFF.

V gene TRBV7-3 combines with J gene TRBJ2-7; TRBD1 agrees at 7 bases. The V and J ends lost 5 bases and 6 bases, in that order; junction bases with no gene match: 7. Germline loops: CDR1 SGHTA, CDR2 FQGTGA. The CDR3 has 13 residues. The CDR3 is CASSASPGGEQYF. In DNA form, the CDR3 reads TGTGCCAGCAGCGCTAGCCCAGGGGGCGAGCAGTACTTC.

Ten or more counts support this clonotype. The rearrangement uses TRBV2 and TRBJ2-1; 8 nucleotides align to TRBD2. The germline gives CDR1 SNHLY, CDR2 FYNNEI. The CDR3 covers 13 residues. Trimming removed 7 bases from V and 4 bases from J; junction bases left unmatched: 3. CDR3 in DNA: TGTGCCAGCACTAGACTAGCGTACAATGAGCAGTTCTTC. Amino acid sequence: CASTRLAYNEQFF. Filled out from reference TRBV2 and TRBJ2-1, the complete variable domain reads EPEVTQTPSHQVTQMGQEVILRCVPISNHLYFYWYRQILGQKVEFLVSFYNNEISEKSEIFDDQFSVERPDGSNFTLKIRSTKLEDSAMYFCASTRLAYNEQFFGPGTRLTVL.

The chain employs TRBV5-1 and TRBJ1-5, with TRBD1 matching over 8 bases. CDR3 length: 15 amino acids. V dropped 7 bases and J dropped 3; count of bases not matched to a gene: 9. CDR1 is SGHRS, CDR2 YFSETQ, per germline. The CDR3 DNA sequence: TGCGCCAGCTCCCCTTGGACAGGGTACAATCAGCCCCAGCATTTT. This sequence encodes CASSPWTGYNQPQHF. Full variable domain (missing parts from reference TRBV5-1 and TRBJ1-5): KAGVTQTPRYLIKTRGQQVTLSCSPISGHRSVSWYQQTPGQGLQFLFEYFSETQRNKGNFPGRFSGRQFSNSRSEMNVSTLELGDSALYLCASSPWTGYNQPQHFGDGTRLSIL.

This clonotype was observed a handful of times. The rearrangement uses TRBV27 and TRBJ2-1; the match to TRBD2 covers 10 bases. There are 16 residues in the CDR3. The J segment lost 8 bases and the V segment lost 6 bases, leaving 13 bases of the junction unmatched. Germline lookup yields CDR1 MNHEY and CDR2 SMNVEV (reference sequence). The CDR3 DNA reads TGTGCCAGCAGATTAGCGGGAGGTCCGAAGTTGGATGAGCAGTTCTTC. Translating it yields CASRLAGGPKLDEQFF.

V gene TRBV5-6 combines with J gene TRBJ1-2, with D hard to call. This CDR3 is 12 amino acids long. Per germline, CDR1 SGHDT and CDR2 YYEEEE. V was shortened by 6 bases and J by 3 bases, with 9 bases between the two germline ends. CDR3 DNA sequence: TGTGCCAGCACCTCTGGGGACTATGGCTACACCTTC. It codes for CASTSGDYGYTF.

This clonotype appeared many times. V gene TRBV11-1 combines with J gene TRBJ2-2; the D gene could be TRBD1 or TRBD2 (5 bases each). Per the germline V gene, CDR1 is SGHAT and CDR2 is FQDESV (reference sequence). V was pared by 2 bases and J by 2 bases, with 18 bases between. This CDR3 is built from 18 residues. The chain's CDR3 is CASSLSSTGQINTGELFF. The CDR3 nucleotides are TGTGCCAGCAGCTTAAGTTCAACGGGGCAGATTAACACCGGGGAGCTGTTTTTT.

This clonotype came up a few times. The rearrangement joins TRBV12-3 or TRBV12-4 to TRBJ2-2; the D is unclear. This CDR3 region has 13 residues. V lost 5 bases and J 4 bases, leaving 8 bases between the germline ends. In nucleotides, the CDR3 is TGTGCCAGCAGTCATAGTACCACCGGGGAGCTGTTTTTT. Its translation: CASSHSTTGELFF.

There are a few counts of this clonotype. The V call is TRBV12-3 or TRBV12-4, the J call TRBJ2-2; D gene unclear. V lost 5 bases and J 1 base, leaving 14 bases between the germline ends. The CDR3 contains 16 residues. The CDR3 DNA reads as TGTGCCAGCAGTCTCGCCTCGACCTTGAACACCGGGGAGCTGTTTTTT. It specifies CASSLASTLNTGELFF.